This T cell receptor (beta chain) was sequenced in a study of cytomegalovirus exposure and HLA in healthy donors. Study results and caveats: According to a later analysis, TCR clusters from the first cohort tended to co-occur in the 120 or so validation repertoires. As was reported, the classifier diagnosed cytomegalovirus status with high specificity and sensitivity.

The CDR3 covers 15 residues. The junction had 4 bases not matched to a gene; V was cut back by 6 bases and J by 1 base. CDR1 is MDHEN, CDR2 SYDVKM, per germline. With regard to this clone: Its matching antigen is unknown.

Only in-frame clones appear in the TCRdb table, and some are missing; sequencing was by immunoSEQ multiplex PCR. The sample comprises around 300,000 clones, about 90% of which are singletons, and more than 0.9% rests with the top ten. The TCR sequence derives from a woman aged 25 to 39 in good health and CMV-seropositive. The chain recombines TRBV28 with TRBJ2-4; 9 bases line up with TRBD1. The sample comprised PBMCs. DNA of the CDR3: TGTGCCAGCAGGGGGACAGGGTCTGCCAAAAACATTCAGTACTTC. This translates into CASRGTGSAKNIQYF.